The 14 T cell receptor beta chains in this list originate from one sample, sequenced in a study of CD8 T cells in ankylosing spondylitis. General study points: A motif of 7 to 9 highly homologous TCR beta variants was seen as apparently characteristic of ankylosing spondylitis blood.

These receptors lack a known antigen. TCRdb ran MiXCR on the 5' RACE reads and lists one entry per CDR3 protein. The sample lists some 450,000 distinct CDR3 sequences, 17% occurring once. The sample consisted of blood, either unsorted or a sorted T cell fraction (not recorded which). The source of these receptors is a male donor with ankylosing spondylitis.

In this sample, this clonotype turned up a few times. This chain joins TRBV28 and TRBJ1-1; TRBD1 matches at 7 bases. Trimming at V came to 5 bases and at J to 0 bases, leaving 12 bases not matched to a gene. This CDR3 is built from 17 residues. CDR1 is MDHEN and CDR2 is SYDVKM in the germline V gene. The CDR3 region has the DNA TGTGCCAGCAGTCCTCCAGGGGGAGCCCTCTTGAACACTGAAGCTTTCTTT. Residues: CASSPPGGALLNTEAFF.

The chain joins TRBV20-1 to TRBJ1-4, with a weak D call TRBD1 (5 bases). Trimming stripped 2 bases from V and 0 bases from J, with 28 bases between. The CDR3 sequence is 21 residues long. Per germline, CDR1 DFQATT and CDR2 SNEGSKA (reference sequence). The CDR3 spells CSARNPLGPGTLRATNEKLFF. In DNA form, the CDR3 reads TGCAGTGCTAGAAACCCCCTTGGACCGGGAACTCTCAGGGCAACTAATGAAAAACTGTTTTTT.

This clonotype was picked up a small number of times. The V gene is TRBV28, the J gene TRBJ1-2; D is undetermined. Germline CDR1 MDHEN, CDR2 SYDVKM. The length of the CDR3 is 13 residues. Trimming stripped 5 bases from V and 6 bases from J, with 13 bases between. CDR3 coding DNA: TGTGCCAGCAGTCCCCGGCCGCGCCATGGCTACACCTTC. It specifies CASSPRPRHGYTF.

CDR3 protein: CAISVTSLETQYF. CDR3 coding DNA: TGTGCCATCAGTGTAACCTCATTGGAGACCCAGTACTTC. This chain connects TRBV10-3 to TRBJ2-5; D is uncertain. The CDR3 consists of 13 residues. CDR1 ENHRY and CDR2 SYGVKD come from the germline V gene. Trimming shortened V by 4 bases and J by 5 bases, and 11 bases separated the two germline ends.

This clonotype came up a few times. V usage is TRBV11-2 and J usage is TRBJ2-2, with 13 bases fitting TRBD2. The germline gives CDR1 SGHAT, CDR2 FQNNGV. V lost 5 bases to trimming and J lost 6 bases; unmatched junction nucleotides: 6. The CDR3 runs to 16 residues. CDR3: CASSKTSGGAAGELFF. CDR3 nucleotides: TGTGCCAGCAGCAAAACTAGCGGGGGGGCGGCCGGGGAGCTGTTTTTT.

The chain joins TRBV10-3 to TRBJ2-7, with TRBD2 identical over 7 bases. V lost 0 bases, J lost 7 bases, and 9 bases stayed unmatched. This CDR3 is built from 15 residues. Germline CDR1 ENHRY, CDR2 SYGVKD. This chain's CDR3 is CAISESGPSGGEQYF. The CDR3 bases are TGTGCCATCAGTGAGTCTGGGCCTAGCGGAGGAGAGCAGTACTTC.

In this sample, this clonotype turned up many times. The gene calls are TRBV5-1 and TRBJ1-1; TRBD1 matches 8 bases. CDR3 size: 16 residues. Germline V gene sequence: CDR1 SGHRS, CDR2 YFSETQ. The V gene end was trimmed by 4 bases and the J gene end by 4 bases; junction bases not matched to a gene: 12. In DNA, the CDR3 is TGCGCCAGCAGCGGAGGACAGGGTGAAGTTCGCACTGAAGCTTTCTTT. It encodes CASSGGQGEVRTEAFF.

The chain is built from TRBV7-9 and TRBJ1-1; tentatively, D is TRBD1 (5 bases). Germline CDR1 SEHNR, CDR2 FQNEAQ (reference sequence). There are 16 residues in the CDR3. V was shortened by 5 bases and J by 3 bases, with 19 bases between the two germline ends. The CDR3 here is CASSARQRPKDTEAFF. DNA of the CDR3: TGTGCCAGCAGCGCCCGACAGCGCCCTAAGGACACTGAAGCTTTCTTT.

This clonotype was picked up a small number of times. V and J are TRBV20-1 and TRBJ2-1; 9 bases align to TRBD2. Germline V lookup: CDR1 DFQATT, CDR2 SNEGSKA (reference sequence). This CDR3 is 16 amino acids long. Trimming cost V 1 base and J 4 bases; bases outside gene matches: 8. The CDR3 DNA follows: TGCAGTGCTAGAGTGGCCCTAGCGGGACGGTACAATGAGCAGTTCTTC. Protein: CSARVALAGRYNEQFF.

The CDR3 region is CASSLGSPSGANVLTF. In nucleotides, the CDR3 is TGTGCCAGCAGCCTCGGGTCGCCCTCTGGGGCCAACGTCCTGACTTTC. This chain links TRBV6-1 with TRBJ2-6; D call uncertain. Germline assignment: CDR1 MNHNS and CDR2 SASEGT. Trimming shortened V by 6 bases and J by 0 bases, and 12 bases separated the two germline ends. The CDR3 totals 16 residues.

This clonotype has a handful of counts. The CDR3 is CASSPWRRGALFDTQYF. In DNA form, the CDR3 reads TGCGCCAGCAGCCCATGGAGGCGGGGGGCTCTTTTCGATACGCAGTATTTT. The V gene is TRBV5-1, the J gene TRBJ2-3; TRBD2 matches 8 bases. The V segment lost 4 bases and the J segment 6 bases; nucleotides outside the gene matches: 16. CDR1 and CDR2 (germline): SGHRS, YFSETQ. There are 17 residues in the CDR3. Looking up the rest from reference TRBV5-1 and TRBJ2-3 gives the full variable domain: KAGVTQTPRYLIKTRGQQVTLSCSPISGHRSVSWYQQTPGQGLQFLFEYFSETQRNKGNFPGRFSGRQFSNSRSEMNVSTLELGDSALYLCASSPWRRGALFDTQYFGPGTRLTVL.

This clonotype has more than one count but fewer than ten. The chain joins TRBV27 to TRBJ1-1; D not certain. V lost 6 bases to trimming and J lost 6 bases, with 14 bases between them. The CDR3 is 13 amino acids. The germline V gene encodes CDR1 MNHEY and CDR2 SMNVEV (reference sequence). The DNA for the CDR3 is TGTGCCAGCAGCCCATTAATTCGGGCTGAAGCTTTCTTT. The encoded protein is CASSPLIRAEAFF.

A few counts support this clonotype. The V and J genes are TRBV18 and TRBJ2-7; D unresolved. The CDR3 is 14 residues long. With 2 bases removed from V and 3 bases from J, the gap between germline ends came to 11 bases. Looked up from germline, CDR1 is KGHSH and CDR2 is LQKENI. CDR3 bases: TGTGCCAGCTCACCAACTTCTAGGATCTACGAGCAGTACTTC. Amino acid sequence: CASSPTSRIYEQYF.

The CDR3 loop reads CASSSFTSGLALQFF. The CDR3 DNA follows: TGTGCCAGCAGTTCTTTCACCTCGGGACTAGCCCTCCAGTTCTTC. This chain connects TRBV6-5 to TRBJ2-1; TRBD2 agrees at 9 bases. The V segment lost 4 bases and the J segment 13 bases; nucleotides outside the gene matches: 14. CDR1 and CDR2 from the germline V gene are MNHEY and SVGAGI. The CDR3 has 15 residues.